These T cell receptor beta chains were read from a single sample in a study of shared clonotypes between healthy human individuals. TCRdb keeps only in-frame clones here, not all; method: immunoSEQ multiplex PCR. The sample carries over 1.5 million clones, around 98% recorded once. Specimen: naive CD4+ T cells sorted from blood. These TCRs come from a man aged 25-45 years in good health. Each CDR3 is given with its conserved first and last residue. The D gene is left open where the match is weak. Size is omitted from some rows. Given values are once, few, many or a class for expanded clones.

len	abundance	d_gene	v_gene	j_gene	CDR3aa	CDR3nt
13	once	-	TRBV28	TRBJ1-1	CASSNGGTTEAFF	TGTGCCAGCAGTAACGGGGGGACCACTGAAGCTTTCTTT
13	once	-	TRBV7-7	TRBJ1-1	CASSLFRDTEAFF	TGTGCCAGCAGCTTATTCCGGGACACTGAAGCTTTCTTT
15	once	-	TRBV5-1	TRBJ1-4	CASSLAGTEEEKLFF	TGCGCCAGCAGCCTCGCCGGGACGGAGGAGGAAAAACTGTTTTTT
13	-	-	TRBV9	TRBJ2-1	CASSTPSSHEQFF	TGTGCCAGCAGCACCCCTAGCAGCCATGAGCAGTTCTTC
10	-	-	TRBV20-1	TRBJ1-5	CSASYEPQHF	TGCAGTGCTAGTTATGAGCCCCAGCATTTT
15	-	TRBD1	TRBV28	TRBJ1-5	CATAGGGYSNQPQHF	TGTGCCACCGCAGGGGGGGGTTATAGCAATCAGCCCCAGCATTTT
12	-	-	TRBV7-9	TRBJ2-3	CASSFEGDTQYF	TGTGCCAGCAGCTTTGAAGGGGATACGCAGTATTTT
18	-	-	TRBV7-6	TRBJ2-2	CASSLEPIWFGNTGELFF	TGTGCCAGCAGCTTAGAGCCGATTTGGTTTGGGAACACCGGGGAGCTGTTTTTT
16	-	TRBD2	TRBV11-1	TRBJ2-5	CASSQISGRAIETQYF	TGTGCCAGCAGCCAAATTAGCGGGAGGGCCATAGAGACCCAGTACTTC
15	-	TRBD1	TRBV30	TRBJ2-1	CAWKNPGQGSSEQFF	TGTGCCTGGAAAAACCCGGGACAGGGGTCTTCTGAGCAGTTCTTC
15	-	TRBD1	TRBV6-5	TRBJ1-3	CASSYRGLTGNTIYF	TGTGCCAGCAGTTACAGGGGGCTTACTGGAAACACCATATATTTT
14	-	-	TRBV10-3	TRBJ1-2	CAISESVQSYGYTF	TGTGCCATCAGTGAGTCAGTCCAGTCCTATGGCTACACCTTC
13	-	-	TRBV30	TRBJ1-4	CAWSPEGNEKLFF	TGTGCCTGGAGTCCGGAGGGAAATGAAAAACTGTTTTTT
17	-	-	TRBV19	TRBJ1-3	CASSMKGTLDSGNTIYF	TGTGCCAGTAGTATGAAGGGGACGCTTGACTCTGGAAACACCATATATTTT
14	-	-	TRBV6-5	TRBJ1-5	CASSYSGSHQPQHF	TGTGCCAGCAGTTACTCTGGGTCCCATCAGCCCCAGCATTTT
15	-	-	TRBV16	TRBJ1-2	CASSLSEGKYYGYTF	TGTGCCAGCAGCCTCAGTGAGGGTAAATACTATGGCTACACCTTC
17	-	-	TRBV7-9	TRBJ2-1	CASSLSRDTSSYNEQFF	TGTGCCAGCAGCTTAAGCCGGGACACAAGCTCCTACAATGAGCAGTTCTTC
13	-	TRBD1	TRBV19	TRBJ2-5	CASRQGAWETQYF	TGTGCCAGTAGACAGGGGGCATGGGAGACCCAGTACTTC
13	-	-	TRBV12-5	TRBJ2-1	CASGVDEGGEQFF	TGTGCTAGTGGTGTAGACGAGGGAGGTGAGCAGTTCTTC
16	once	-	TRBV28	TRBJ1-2	CASSPLARMENYGYTF	TGTGCCAGCAGCCCCCTAGCCAGGATGGAAAATTATGGCTACACCTTC
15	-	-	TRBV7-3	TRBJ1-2	CASSYGTPVGEGYTF	TGTGCCAGCAGCTACGGGACGCCCGTAGGGGAAGGCTACACCTTC
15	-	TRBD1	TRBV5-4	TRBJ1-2	CASSLPQGQGYGYTF	TGTGCCAGCAGCTTGCCACAGGGGCAGGGCTATGGCTACACCTTC
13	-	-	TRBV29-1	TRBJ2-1	CSVDTGLYNEQFF	TGCAGCGTTGATACAGGGCTCTACAATGAGCAGTTCTTC
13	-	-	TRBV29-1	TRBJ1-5	CSVQGYSNQPQHF	TGCAGCGTCCAGGGTTATAGCAATCAGCCCCAGCATTTT
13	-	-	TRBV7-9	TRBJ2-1	CASSGSGYNEQFF	TGTGCCAGCAGCGGGAGTGGATACAATGAGCAGTTCTTC
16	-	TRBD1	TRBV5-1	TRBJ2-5	CASSKDRGRFEETQYF	TGCGCCAGCAGCAAGGACAGGGGTCGATTTGAAGAGACCCAGTACTTC
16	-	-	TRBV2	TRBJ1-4	CASSTSFRRAFGKLFF	TGTGCCAGCAGCACCTCATTCCGGAGGGCGTTCGGAAAACTGTTTTTT
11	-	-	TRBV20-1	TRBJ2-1	CSPKGSFEQFF	TGCAGCCCAAAGGGGTCTTTCGAGCAGTTCTTC
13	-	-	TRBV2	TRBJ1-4	CASSRGINEKLFF	TGTGCCAGCAGTCGGGGAATTAATGAAAAACTGTTTTTT
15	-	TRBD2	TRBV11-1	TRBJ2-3	CASRSSSGVTDTQYF	TGTGCCAGCAGGTCCAGTAGCGGGGTCACAGATACGCAGTATTTT
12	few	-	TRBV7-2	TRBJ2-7	CASSLRGYEQYF	TGTGCCAGCAGCTTAAGGGGGTACGAGCAGTACTTC
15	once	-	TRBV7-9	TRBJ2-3	CASSLGTSLTDTQYF	TGTGCCAGCAGCTTAGGGACTTCCCTCACAGATACGCAGTATTTT
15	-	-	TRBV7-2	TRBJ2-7	CASSTQQGHSYEQYF	TGTGCCAGCAGTACCCAGCAGGGGCACTCCTACGAGCAGTACTTC
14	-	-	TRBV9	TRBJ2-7	CASSVGSLNFEQYF	TGTGCCAGCAGCGTAGGCAGTCTCAACTTCGAGCAGTACTTC
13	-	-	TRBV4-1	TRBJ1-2	CASSQIPNYGYTF	TGCGCCAGCAGCCAAATCCCCAACTATGGCTACACCTTC